A single sample gave rise to the 28 T cell receptor beta chains below, sequenced in a study of human T cells and chemical hapten exposure. MiXCR, applied by TCRdb to the RACE reads, yields one record per CDR3 protein. The table has about 140,000 distinct CDR3 sequences, roughly 12% seen once. The time point was: patch test 2, 6 weeks after DPC sensitization. Treatment described: therapeutic diphenylcyclopropenone sensitization with weekly scalp DPC. The sample here was whole blood, taken in connection with sensitization to the hapten diphenylcyclopropenone (DPC). These receptors were collected from a woman in her forties or fifties with alopecia areata. Some clones in this sample may be carry-over from other donors' samples.

The CDR3 DNA follows: TGTGCCATCAAGGGGGGAGAAAACTACGAGCAGTACTTC. Encoded protein: CAIKGGENYEQYF. The chain is built from TRBV10-3 and TRBJ2-7, with D perhaps given as TRBD1 or TRBD2 (6 bases each). Germline V gene data show CDR1 as ENHRY and CDR2 as SYGVKD. The length of the CDR3 is 13 residues. V was trimmed by 7 bases and J by 3 bases, leaving 13 bases between them.

This clonotype appeared a few times. This sequence joins TRBV19 and TRBJ2-1; 7 positions match TRBD1. CDR3 length: 14 residues. Trimming removed 6 bases from V and 3 bases from J; junction bases left unmatched: 5. Germline CDR1 LNHDA, CDR2 SQIVND (reference sequence). CDR3 sequence reads: CASSPDRVYNEQFF. The CDR3 DNA sequence: TGTGCCAGTAGCCCAGACAGGGTCTACAATGAGCAGTTCTTC.

The CDR3: CATRVQDTQYF. CDR3 sequence (DNA): TGTGCCACGAGGGTCCAAGATACGCAGTATTTT. The V gene is TRBV6-5, the J gene TRBJ2-3, with a possible D match to TRBD2 (5 bases). V was cut by 10 bases and J by 5 bases, with 10 bases left in between. CDR3 length: 11 residues. CDR1 is MNHEY, CDR2 SVGAGI, per germline.

With respect to this clonotype: This may stem from a read error, because a much larger clone lies one nucleotide away. CDR3 protein: CASRDSTATNEKLFF. The CDR3 nucleotides are TGTGCCAGCCGTGACTCGACAGCAACTAATGAAAAACTGTTTTTT. The chain combines TRBV6-1 with TRBJ1-4; a weak D match, TRBD1 (5 bases). This CDR3 comprises 15 residues. CDR1 and CDR2 from the germline V gene are MNHNS and SASEGT.

On this clonotype itself: At one end the junction does not follow the germline gene, possibly because of a read error. The chain has TRBV20-1 and TRBJ1-3, with D possibly matching TRBD1 (5 bases). In germline, CDR1 is DFQATT, CDR2 SNEGSKA (reference sequence). The CDR3 consists of 17 residues. For the CDR3, the DNA is TGCAGTGCTAGAGCCTTGCTGGGTGGGGGTTCTGGAAACACCACATATTTT. Protein product: CSARALLGGGSGNTTYF.

This clonotype is a singleton in its sample. The chain joins TRBV5-1 to TRBJ2-1; 13 positions agree with TRBD2. The length of the CDR3 is 18 residues. After removal of 2 bases from V and 10 bases from J, the junction contained 15 bases not matched to a gene. Germline CDR1 SGHRS, CDR2 YFSETQ. For the CDR3, the DNA is TGCGCCAGCAGCTTCCCCAGTCGAGGGACTAGCGGGGACTGGGAGCAGTTCTTC. This translates into CASSFPSRGTSGDWEQFF.

This clonotype was counted at least ten times. The chain links TRBV6-4 to TRBJ1-1, with D unresolved. The CDR3 contains 13 residues. The germline CDR1 and CDR2 sequences are MRHNA and SNTAGT. The V and J ends lost 2 bases and 2 bases respectively, with 6 bases between them. The CDR3: CASSDRINTEAFF. The CDR3 DNA sequence: TGTGCCAGCAGTGACAGGATTAACACTGAAGCTTTCTTT.

The chain carries TRBV3-1 and TRBJ2-7, with D possibly being TRBD2 (5 bases). Germline V gene sequence: CDR1 LGHDT, CDR2 YNNKEL (reference sequence). V lost 4 bases and J 7 bases, leaving 14 bases between the germline ends. This CDR3 is 13 amino acids long. CDR3: CASSPGLTREQYF. DNA of the CDR3: TGTGCCAGCAGCCCCGGACTTACGAGGGAGCAGTACTTC.

This clonotype occurred a few times. The J gene is TRBJ2-3, the V gene TRBV20-1; D is uncertain. Per the germline V gene, CDR1 is DFQATT and CDR2 is SNEGSKA (reference sequence). The CDR3 runs to 16 residues. Trimming removed 0 bases from V and 5 bases from J, with 18 bases in between. In DNA, the CDR3 is TGCAGTGCTAGAGATAAGCGTTGGCGGAAGAAAGATACGCAGTATTTT. Translating gives CSARDKRWRKKDTQYF.

This clonotype was counted ten times or more. Written as DNA, the CDR3 is TGTGCCAGCAGCCTTTGGAGCGCTAATTCACCCCTCCACTTT. Its translation is CASSLWSANSPLHF. This chain joins TRBV5-4 and TRBJ1-6; no clear D gene. Germline-derived CDR1 and CDR2 are SGHNT and YYREEE (reference sequence). The ends were cut back, 4 bases at V and 6 bases at J, with 11 bases in the middle. The CDR3 is made up of 14 amino acids.

Many counts were recorded for this clonotype. J is TRBJ2-4 and V is TRBV21-1; the tabulated D call, TRBD2, remains unverified against the DNA. TRBV21-1 is assigned pseudogene status. The length of the CDR3 is 17 residues. CDR3 coding DNA: TGTGCCAGCAGCAAAGGAGGCAGAGGGAAAGCCAAAAACATTCAGTACTTC. Translated: CASSKGGRGKAKNIQYF.

The chain joins TRBV11-3 to TRBJ2-7; a weak D match, TRBD1 (8 bases). The V and J ends lost 5 bases and 0 bases respectively, with 29 bases between them. Germline V gene data show CDR1 as SGHNT and CDR2 as YENEEA. The length of the CDR3 is 20 residues. CDR3 DNA sequence: TGTGCCAGCAGCCTCCCACGAAGGACAGGGTCGGCGGGAGTCTCCTACGAGCAGTACTTC. Translating it yields CASSLPRRTGSAGVSYEQYF.

This clonotype came up a few times. The rearrangement uses TRBV7-9 and TRBJ2-1; D is unclear. V lost 3 bases and J lost 7, with 22 bases in between. Germline V lookup: CDR1 SEHNR, CDR2 FQNEAQ (reference sequence). CDR3 length: 17 amino acids. The CDR3 sequence: CASSFDPGPAIWNEQFF. As DNA, the CDR3 is TGTGCCAGCAGCTTTGACCCTGGGCCAGCCATCTGGAATGAGCAGTTCTTC.

Concerning this clonotype itself: Being one base from a much bigger clone, this may be a read error. This chain links TRBV4-2 with TRBJ2-3, with 7 nucleotides matching TRBD1. CDR1 and CDR2 from the germline V gene are LGHNA and YNFKEQ. The CDR3 contains 15 residues. The CDR3 reads CASSHPRGSTYTQYF. The CDR3 DNA reads TGTGCCAGCAGCCACCCCAGGGGGAGCACATATACGCAGTATTTT.

This clonotype came up a few times. The V call is TRBV9, the J call TRBJ2-7; the match to TRBD2 covers 7 bases. The CDR3 is 15 residues long. Germline CDR1 and CDR2: SGDLS and YYNGEE. The V and J ends lost 4 bases and 7 bases, in that order; junction bases with no gene match: 14. The CDR3 DNA follows: TGTGCCAGCAGCCCGAACCCGGGGAGGGCCGGTGAGCAGTACTTC. It encodes CASSPNPGRAGEQYF.

The chain is built from TRBV5-1 and TRBJ2-3; TRBD1 or TRBD2 may be the D gene (5 bases each). Germline V CDR1 and CDR2: SGHRS, YFSETQ. The CDR3 loop spans 15 amino acids. The V and J ends lost 0 bases and 1 base respectively, with 9 bases between them. The CDR3 nucleotides read TGCGCCAGCAGCTTGGTGTGGGACCGCACAGATACGCAGTATTTT. Encoded protein: CASSLVWDRTDTQYF.

This clonotype was counted at least ten times. This rearrangement joins TRBV27 to TRBJ2-7; 8 nucleotides line up with TRBD2. Germline values: CDR1 MNHEY, CDR2 SMNVEV (reference sequence). This CDR3 spans 15 amino acids. Trimming removed 2 bases from V and 6 bases from J; junction bases left unmatched: 9. For the CDR3, the DNA is TGTGCCAGCAGTTTAGGAGCGGGAGCGTCCGGCGAGCAGTACTTC. Residues: CASSLGAGASGEQYF.

This clonotype was seen repeatedly, ten times or more. The rearrangement links TRBV29-1 to TRBJ2-7; D possibly uses TRBD1 or TRBD2 (5 bases each). Per the germline V gene, CDR1 is SQVTM and CDR2 is ANQGSEA. Trimming stripped 1 base from V and 6 bases from J, with 13 bases between. The CDR3 spans 13 residues. The CDR3 is CSVEVPPGGEQYF. Written as DNA, the CDR3 is TGCAGCGTTGAAGTCCCCCCTGGGGGCGAGCAGTACTTC.

This clonotype was detected many times. The CDR3 here is CSARGLAGMGGNEQFF. The CDR3 DNA follows: TGCAGTGCTAGAGGACTAGCGGGAATGGGGGGCAATGAGCAGTTCTTC. V is TRBV20-1 and J is TRBJ2-1; 11 bases align to TRBD2. V gave up 1 base and J gave up 6 bases; unmatched junction bases: 8. The CDR3 spans 16 residues. CDR1 is DFQATT, CDR2 SNEGSKA, per germline (reference sequence).

This clonotype was detected many times. The rearrangement links TRBV29-1 to TRBJ1-3, with a tentative D call TRBD1 (6 bases). Germline CDR1 reads SQVTM; CDR2 reads ANQGSEA. The CDR3 contains 17 residues. Trimming shortened V by 5 bases and J by 3 bases, and 23 bases separated the two germline ends. CDR3 bases: TGCAGCGTTTGTACCCCTAGGACAGTCCACCATGGAAACACCATATATTTT. Its protein product is CSVCTPRTVHHGNTIYF.

This clonotype has ten or more counts. This sequence joins TRBV9 and TRBJ2-3; 7 positions match TRBD1. The CDR3 loop spans 15 amino acids. The V gene's germline CDR1 is SGDLS and CDR2 YYNGEE. V dropped 0 bases and J dropped 1; count of bases not matched to a gene: 2. The CDR3 DNA reads as TGTGCCAGCAGCGTAGAGGGACAGCGCACAGATACGCAGTATTTT. Translation: CASSVEGQRTDTQYF.

This clonotype has more than one count but fewer than ten. The V gene is TRBV3-1, the J gene TRBJ1-5; D remains unclear. Germline CDR1 and CDR2: LGHDT and YNNKEL (reference sequence). CDR3 length: 14 residues. Trimming took off 5 bases at V and 0 bases at J, with 8 bases between the two ends. The CDR3 nucleotides are TGTGCCAGCAGCAGGGAGTTTAGCAATCAGCCCCAGCATTTT. It yields the protein CASSREFSNQPQHF.

This clonotype was recorded many times. The V gene is TRBV6-2 or TRBV6-3, the J gene TRBJ2-1; possible D gene TRBD1, 7 bases. CDR1 is MNHEY and CDR2 is SVGEGT in the germline V gene. V was trimmed by 10 bases and J by 3 bases, leaving 19 bases between them. The CDR3 runs to 15 residues. The CDR3 sequence: CATLDPGGIYNEQFF. As DNA, the CDR3 is TGTGCCACGCTCGATCCAGGGGGGATCTACAATGAGCAGTTCTTC.

This clonotype showed up just a few times. The chain carries TRBV13 and TRBJ2-1; 7 nucleotides line up with TRBD2. The CDR3 covers 15 residues. The trim removed 6 bases at V and 7 bases at J, leaving 12 bases unmatched. The germline V gene has CDR1 PRHDT and CDR2 FYEKMQ (reference sequence). The CDR3 spells CASSWGGGWRNEQFF. The CDR3 DNA follows: TGTGCCAGCAGTTGGGGCGGGGGTTGGAGGAATGAGCAGTTCTTC.

V usage is TRBV6-2 or TRBV6-3 and J usage is TRBJ2-1, with D perhaps assigned TRBD1 or TRBD2 (5 bases each). CDR3 length: 14 residues. The germline V and J ends were trimmed by 6 bases and 0 bases, with 9 bases remaining between them. Germline V gene sequence: CDR1 MNHEY, CDR2 SVGEGT. The CDR3 region is CASRGDASYNEQFF. The CDR3 DNA sequence: TGTGCCAGCAGAGGGGACGCCTCCTACAATGAGCAGTTCTTC.

In its sample, this clonotype was seen many times. The rearrangement uses TRBV14 and TRBJ2-2; D call uncertain. The CDR3 totals 16 residues. The germline V and J ends were trimmed by 1 base and 0 bases, with 9 bases remaining between them. Germline V gene lookup returns CDR1 SGHDN and CDR2 FVKESK. This chain's CDR3 is CASSQVWRTNTGELFF. CDR3 in DNA: TGTGCCAGCAGCCAAGTGTGGCGGACGAACACCGGGGAGCTGTTTTTT.

This chain uses TRBV12-3 or TRBV12-4 with TRBJ1-5, with D possibly being TRBD1 (6 bases). The CDR3 length is 13 residues. The V end lost 6 bases, the J end lost 5 bases, and 11 bases lay between the germline ends. CDR3 sequence (DNA): TGTGCCAGCAGCCGGGACAACGATCAGCCCCAGCATTTT. This sequence encodes CASSRDNDQPQHF.

This chain uses TRBV7-2 with TRBJ1-6; TRBD1 matches at 10 bases. The CDR3 is made up of 14 amino acids. Germline V gives CDR1 SGHTA, CDR2 FQGNSA. Trimming cost V 10 bases and J 7 bases; bases outside gene matches: 7. CDR3 sequence (DNA): TGTGCCACTAAACCGGACAGGGGGAATTCACCCCTCCACTTT. Protein: CATKPDRGNSPLHF.